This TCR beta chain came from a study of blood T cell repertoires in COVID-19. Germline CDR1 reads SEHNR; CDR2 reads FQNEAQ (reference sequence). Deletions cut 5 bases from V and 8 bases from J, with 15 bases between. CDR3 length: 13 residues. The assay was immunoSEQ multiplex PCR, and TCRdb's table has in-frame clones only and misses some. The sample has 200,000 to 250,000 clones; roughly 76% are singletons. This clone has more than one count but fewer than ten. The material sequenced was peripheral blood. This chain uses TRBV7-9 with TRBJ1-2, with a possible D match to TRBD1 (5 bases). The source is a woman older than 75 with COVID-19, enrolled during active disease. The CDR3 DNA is TGTGCCAGCAGCCCACAGGAGGGTGGGGGCTACACCTTC. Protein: CASSPQEGGGYTF. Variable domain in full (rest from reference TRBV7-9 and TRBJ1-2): DTGVSQNPRHKITKRGQNVTFRCDPISEHNRLYWYRQTLGQGPEFLTYFQNEAQLEKSRLLSDRFSAERPKGSFSTLEIQRTEQGDSAMYLCASSPQEGGGYTFGSGTRLTVV.